This note documents a single T cell receptor beta chain sequence. This clonotype showed up many times. No antigen is known for it. No base quality information exists; no much larger clone differs at one position. The sample belongs to a study of T cells in Graves' hyperthyroidism and ophthalmopathy (dated by TCRdb to 2018 to 2020). With respect to the entire study: Peripheral blood was collected at initial diagnosis, before any treatment. To identify TCR V-J signatures that set the groups apart, the researchers used a discovery cohort of 90 to 100 patients, made up of 43 with Graves' ophthalmopathy and about 60 with stable Graves' hyperthyroidism. Prospective prediction of ophthalmopathy was tested in an independent validation cohort of 18 to 20 hyperthyroidism patients and approximately 17 patients who later progressed to ophthalmopathy. For training and testing, the 110 or so patients in the discovery cohort were randomly divided in a 7:3 ratio. The study also compared thyroid tissue and blood T-cell repertoires from more than 5 Graves' hyperthyroidism patients. After blood sampling, hyperthyroidism patients were treated with methimazole at a starting dose of 30 mg daily, and ophthalmopathy patients were treated with high-dose intravenous methylprednisolone. TCR Vbeta CDR3 sequencing of roughly 140 peripheral blood samples (around 45 ophthalmopathy, 75 or so hyperthyroidism and around 17 progressor patients) is reported in the paper.

The TCR beta CDR3 regions were amplified from RNA transcripts. The first round of RT-PCR for the TCR CDR3 was performed with the HTBI primer set and the Qiagen OneStep RT-PCR kit. Libraries were constructed in a second round of multiplex PCR, after which size selection and purification were performed. Paired-end sequencing of the libraries was performed with 100 bp reads on an Illumina HiSeq2000. As for the authors' bioinformatics: SOAPnuke was used to process the raw data, throwing out any read that contained adapters or uncalled bases, had a mean Phred below 15, or lacked an exact constant-primer or identifier match. COPE v1.2.5 was used to merge the high-quality paired reads, and each unique nucleotide sequence was defined as a clonotype. MiTCR v1.1 was used to align the clonotypes against IMGT TRBV, TRBD and TRBJ reference segments. The analysis included only V-J combinations with a frequency above 0.0001, which together covered about 99% of the repertoires. The TCS score was defined as the ratio of F50 (clonal expansion) to E x V (chaos), calculated using BLOSUM62-based TCRdist between CDR3 peptides within each V-J. Welch's t-statistics and random forest reduced several hundred V-J features to roughly 13, which were used in a naive Bayes classifier (R e1071). TCRdb trimmed the raw reads at Q25, called clones with MiXCR and kept productive beta chains. CDR3 protein sequences are deduplicated, and each keeps its most common genes and DNA. Here the V and J calls rest on TCRdb's processing, not on the authors' analysis. This sample is represented by hundreds of thousands of distinct CDR3 sequences; 12% to 15% of them were singletons. The ten top clones hold 10% to 13% of the sample.

A patient counted as having stable Graves' hyperthyroidism if no progression to ophthalmopathy occurred over 18 months of follow-up. Hyperthyroidism patients were aged 18 to 65 years and newly diagnosed, with disease duration of less than 2 months. The study excluded patients with uncontrolled infections, other autoimmune diseases, pregnancy or lactation. Diagnoses relied on clinical symptoms, serum thyroxine and TRAb, thyroid ultrasound and orbital computed tomography. PBMCs were isolated from about 10 ml of fresh peripheral blood by Ficoll-Paque density gradient centrifugation. Total RNA was extracted using Trizol reagent, and RNA quality was assessed on an Agilent 2100 Bioanalyzer. V and J are trimmed by 4 bases and 3 bases, and the gene matches miss 4 bases of the junction. Spanning cysteine to phenylalanine, the CDR3 consists of 13 amino acids. Only the CDR3 DNA is retained, 39 bases long and in frame from the first base. CDR1 DFQATT and CDR2 SNEGSKA were looked up in the germline V gene (reference sequence).

What the authors observed across the whole study: Most expanded thyroid clonotypes (frequency above 0.001) were also detected in blood, a finding suggesting that blood repertoires may reflect thyroid immune responses. In validation, progression to ophthalmopathy was predicted by the model with 70.59% sensitivity and about 72% specificity, a median of about 6 months before onset. Sample size was not statistically predetermined, and blinding of investigators to group allocation was not performed. A 13 V-J signature model separated ophthalmopathy from stable hyperthyroidism, with approximately 87% sensitivity and roughly 84% specificity in cross-validation and 80%/75% in testing.

This receptor was identified in a woman aged 18-29 years with Graves' hyperthyroidism. The sequence joins TRBV20-1 to TRBJ2-5; 8 central bases correspond to TRBD2. The sample consisted of blood. The nucleotide sequence reads TGCAGTGCTAATCAAGCGGGGGAAGAGACCCAGTACTTC. Its protein product is CSANQAGEETQYF.